The 9 T cell receptor beta chains below come from one sample, sequenced in a study of blood T cells in healthy people across ages (dated by TCRdb to 2013 to 2016). Receptors were amplified or captured by 5' RACE. Reads for this sample came from an Illumina HiSeq 2500. The second PCR ran for roughly 6 to 11 cycles and used a J-beta primer mix along with a sample-barcoded 5' primer. TCRdb trimmed public reads at Q25 via fastp, called clones via MiXCR and kept in-frame beta chains. Here each entry gathers all rows of one CDR3 protein and keeps the most common genes and DNA. This sample is represented by about 1.8 million distinct CDR3 sequences; around 48% of them were singletons. The ten largest account for more than 2% of the sample. The source material was blood. These receptors came from a woman between 35 and 50 years old in good health.

The genes are TRBV7-2 and TRBJ2-4; 7 nucleotides agree with TRBD2. The CDR3 is 13 residues long. Germline V gene data show CDR1 as SGHTA and CDR2 as FQGNSA. With 2 bases clipped from V and 8 bases from J, the junction kept 3 bases outside the gene matches. DNA of the CDR3: TGTGCCAGCAGCTTAAGACTAGCTGACATTCAGTACTTC. Amino acids: CASSLRLADIQYF. Supplemented by reference TRBV7-2 and TRBJ2-4, the full variable domain reads GAGVSQSPSNKVTEKGKDVELRCDPISGHTALYWYRQSLGQGLEFLIYFQGNSAPDKSGLPSDRFSAERTGGSVSTLTIQRTQQEDSAVYLCASSLRLADIQYFGAGTRLSVL.

The chain uses TRBV7-2 and TRBJ1-2, with 8 bases fitting TRBD1. J lost 4 bases, V lost 7 bases, and 11 bases had no gene match. This CDR3 has 15 residues. Per germline, CDR1 SGHTA and CDR2 FQGNSA. DNA of the CDR3: TGTGCCAGCATATTAGACAGGGGAGGAGGCTATGGCTACACCTTC. Translating it yields CASILDRGGGYGYTF.

Details on this clonotype: The junction does not match germline at one end; this may be a read error. This sequence joins TRBV7-2 and TRBJ2-5, with TRBD2 identical over 7 bases. Germline CDR1 and CDR2: SGHTA and FQGNSA. CDR3 length equals 16 residues. This chain's CDR3 is CAGSYRLAGPSETQYF. For the CDR3, the DNA is TGTGCCGGCAGCTATCGACTAGCAGGACCCTCAGAGACCCAGTACTTC.

V usage is TRBV4-2 and J usage is TRBJ2-7, with a weak D call TRBD2 (6 bases). Germline lookup yields CDR1 LGHNA and CDR2 YNFKEQ. This CDR3 region has 16 residues. V dropped 1 base and J dropped 3 bases, with 16 bases sitting between them. CDR3 region: CASSQGGRIGLYEQYF. For the CDR3, the DNA is TGTGCCAGCAGCCAAGGGGGGAGGATAGGCCTCTACGAGCAGTACTTC.

This clonotype was seen only a few times. The chain couples TRBV15 to TRBJ2-3; tentative D call: TRBD1 (6 bases). Germline lookup yields CDR1 LNHNV and CDR2 YYDKDF (reference sequence). CDR3 size: 14 residues. V lost 2 bases and J 6 bases, leaving 12 bases between the germline ends. The CDR3: CATSRSQGSDTQYF. For the CDR3, the DNA is TGTGCCACCAGCAGATCCCAGGGGAGTGATACGCAGTATTTT.

This chain joins TRBV9 and TRBJ2-3; TRBD2 agrees at 7 bases. The junction had 5 bases not matched to a gene; V was cut back by 3 bases and J by 1 base. The CDR3 runs to 15 residues. Germline V CDR1 and CDR2: SGDLS, YYNGEE. The CDR3 is CASSGRGDGTDTQYF. The CDR3 DNA is TGTGCCAGCAGCGGACGGGGGGACGGCACAGATACGCAGTATTTT.

The rearrangement uses TRBV20-1 and TRBJ2-3; TRBD2 agrees at 8 bases. J gave up 3 bases and V 0 bases, and 5 bases lay outside the gene matches. The length of the CDR3 is 15 residues. Germline V gene sequence: CDR1 DFQATT, CDR2 SNEGSKA (reference sequence). The CDR3 region is CSARDAGGRTDTQYF. The CDR3 DNA sequence: TGCAGTGCTAGAGATGCGGGGGGCCGGACAGATACGCAGTATTTT.

This sequence joins TRBV7-8 and TRBJ2-3; 8 nucleotides agree with TRBD2. Germline lookup yields CDR1 SGHVS and CDR2 FQNEAQ. J gave up 4 bases and V 4 bases, and 7 bases lay outside the gene matches. The CDR3 runs 15 residues. CDR3 bases: TGTGCCAGCAGCTCCAATCGGGGGGGCCCAGATACGCAGTATTTT. Amino acids: CASSSNRGGPDTQYF.

The sample holds a few counts of this clonotype. The chain carries TRBV28 and TRBJ2-3, with a possible D match to TRBD2 (5 bases). Trimming took off 11 bases at V and 2 bases at J, with 14 bases between the two ends. Germline values: CDR1 MDHEN, CDR2 SYDVKM. The CDR3 contains 13 residues. The CDR3: CALGRHTTDTQYF. The CDR3 DNA follows: TGTGCCCTGGGGAGACACACCACAGATACGCAGTATTTT. Full variable domain (rest looked up from reference TRBV28 and TRBJ2-3): DVKVTQSSRYLVKRTGEKVFLECVQDMDHENMFWYRQDPGLGLRLIYFSYDVKMKEKGDIPEGYSVSREKKERFSLILESASTNQTSMYLCALGRHTTDTQYFGPGTRLTVL.